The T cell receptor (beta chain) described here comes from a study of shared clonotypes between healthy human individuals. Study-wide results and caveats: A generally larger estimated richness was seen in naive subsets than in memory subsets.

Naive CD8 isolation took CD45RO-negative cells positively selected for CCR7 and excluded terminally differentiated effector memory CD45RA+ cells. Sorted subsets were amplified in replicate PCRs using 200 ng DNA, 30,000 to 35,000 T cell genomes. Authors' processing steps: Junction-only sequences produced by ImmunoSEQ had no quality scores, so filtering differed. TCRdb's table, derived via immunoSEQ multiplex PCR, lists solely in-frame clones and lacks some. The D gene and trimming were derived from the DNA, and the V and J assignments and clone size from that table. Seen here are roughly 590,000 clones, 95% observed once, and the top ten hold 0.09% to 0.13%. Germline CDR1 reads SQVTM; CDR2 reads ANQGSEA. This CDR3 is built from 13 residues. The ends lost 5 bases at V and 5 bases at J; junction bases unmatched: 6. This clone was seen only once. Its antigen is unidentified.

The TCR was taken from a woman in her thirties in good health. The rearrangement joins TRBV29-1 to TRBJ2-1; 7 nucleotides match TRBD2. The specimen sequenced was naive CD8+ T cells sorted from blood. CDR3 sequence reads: CSVLSSGNNEQFF. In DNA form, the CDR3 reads TGCAGCGTTTTGTCTAGCGGAAACAATGAGCAGTTCTTC.